This T cell receptor (beta chain) derives from a study of blood T cell repertoires in COVID-19 (dated by TCRdb to the early 2020s). About the investigation overall: Samples from collaborators originated in the United States, Italy and Spain and spanned both the acute and convalescent phases of COVID-19. The material from the prospective study consisted of cDNA or gDNA derived from T cells, B-cell-depleted T cells, or PBMCs. Deeply sampled blood TCRbeta repertoires from subjects exposed to, actively infected with, or recovered from COVID-19 were included in the dataset. A freely available public database, intended as a resource for researchers studying the immune response to SARS-CoV-2, is where the repertoires were released. The samples were drawn from two sources: the first 160 participants of the ongoing ImmuneRACE study, and 950 to 1,500 subjects contributed by 6 global collaborators. Sample metadata almost always included a de-identified subject ID, COVID-19 status, age in years and sex. Where available, HLA class I and class II types were obtained from metadata supplied by the sample provider rather than from assay-based typing.

CDR1 and CDR2 are drawn from the germline V gene: SGHTA, FQGNSA. V loses 3 bases at its end and J loses 4 bases; junction bases beyond the gene matches: 8. The CDR3 spans 15 residues, from the cysteine through the phenylalanine. Of all the DNA, just the CDR3 is kept, 45 bases in frame from base 1. General conclusions and limits of the study: Clinical and demographic metadata were provided uncurated, with the amount varying by source and participant.

About this clone itself: Its antigen is currently not known. Per-base qualities were not stored, and no clone one base away is much larger.

Each collaborating institution followed its own protocols to collect whole blood in K2EDTA tubes. For TCRbeta analysis, collaborators shipped samples in one of three forms: frozen whole blood, isolated PBMCs, or DNA extracted from either of those sample types. TCRbeta CDR3 regions were amplified from genomic DNA using the immunoSEQ Assay, a bias-controlled multiplex PCR. The authors' analysis ran thus. The number of nucleated cells in each sample was estimated by amplification of reference gene primers within the assay. Sequence reads were collapsed and filtered to measure the absolute abundance of every unique TCRbeta CDR3 rearrangement. For each sample, productive Simpson clonality was calculated as the square root of Simpson's diversity index over productive rearrangements. Held by TCRdb, this immuneACCESS table contains in-frame sequences only and omits some clones. Under half of the omission traces to an unresolved V gene where checked; the cause of the rest is unknown. That table supplies the V and J calls and clone size; D and trimming were determined from the DNA. Within this sample are a few hundred thousand clones, with roughly 84% of them counted one time only. The ten largest make up roughly 3.1% of the sample.

The chain employs TRBV7-2 and TRBJ1-2; 7 bases in the middle match TRBD1. The source of this sequence is a woman younger than 30 with acute or convalescent COVID-19. Sequencing used peripheral blood. The bases read TGTGCCAGCAGCTTCTCCGGGACAGCTTCCTATGGCTACACCTTC. Its coded protein is CASSFSGTASYGYTF.